A selection of T cell receptor beta chains follows, all from one sample in a study of radiation and T cells in renal cell carcinoma. The protocol was immunoSEQ multiplex PCR, while the TCRdb copy is restricted to in-frame clones and leaves out a portion. The sample shows about 22,000 clones, around 80% of them seen only once. Sequencing used blood, obtained from a patient whose treatment included radiotherapy and nephrectomy. These receptors were taken from a man aged 60 to 69 with renal cell carcinoma. Each CDR3 is given with its conserved first and last residue. Fields, in order: J gene, clone size, D gene, V gene, CDR3 DNA, CDR3 protein. The D gene is left open where the match is weak. Where a row states a size, it is once, few, many or the class of an expanded clone; other rows omit it.

J gene: TRBJ2-1; clone size: medium-sized; D gene: TRBD2; V gene: TRBV27; CDR3 DNA: TGTGCCAGCGGCCGGTACGAGCGGGGCAATGAGCAGTTCTTC; CDR3 protein: CASGRYERGNEQFF
J gene: TRBJ2-1; clone size: NA; D gene: NA; V gene: TRBV6-5; CDR3 DNA: TGTGCCAGCAGTCATAGACAGGTTAAGAAAAATGAGCAGTTCTTC; CDR3 protein: CASSHRQVKKNEQFF
J gene: TRBJ1-1; clone size: NA; D gene: NA; V gene: TRBV30; CDR3 DNA: TGTGCCTGGAAATACCTGTATACTGAAGCTTTCTTT; CDR3 protein: CAWKYLYTEAFF
J gene: TRBJ2-2; clone size: NA; D gene: TRBD2; V gene: TRBV7-9; CDR3 DNA: TGTGCCAGCAGCTTGCTAGCGGCGAACACCGGGGAGCTGTTTTTT; CDR3 protein: CASSLLAANTGELFF
J gene: TRBJ1-5; clone size: NA; D gene: NA; V gene: TRBV15; CDR3 DNA: TGTGCCACCAGCAAAGGGAGGAATAGCAATCAGCCCCAGCATTTT; CDR3 protein: CATSKGRNSNQPQHF
J gene: TRBJ1-3; clone size: NA; D gene: NA; V gene: TRBV5-1; CDR3 DNA: TGCGCCAGCAGCTTGCAGCAGGGTTCTACTGGAAACACCATATATTTT; CDR3 protein: CASSLQQGSTGNTIYF
J gene: TRBJ2-7; clone size: NA; D gene: NA; V gene: TRBV11-2; CDR3 DNA: TGTGCCAGCAGCTTAATGCCAGGTCAGGACGAGCAGTACTTC; CDR3 protein: CASSLMPGQDEQYF
J gene: TRBJ1-4; clone size: NA; D gene: TRBD1; V gene: TRBV5-1; CDR3 DNA: TGCGCCAGCGCTGAGGGACAGGGGAATGAAAAACTGTTTTTT; CDR3 protein: CASAEGQGNEKLFF
J gene: TRBJ2-3; clone size: NA; D gene: NA; V gene: TRBV19; CDR3 DNA: TGTGCCAGTAGTATGGGCCCAGATACGCAGTATTTT; CDR3 protein: CASSMGPDTQYF
J gene: TRBJ2-7; clone size: NA; D gene: TRBD2; V gene: TRBV6-5; CDR3 DNA: TGTGCCAGCAGTTACTCGGGAGGGCCCGGGGGCGAGCAGTACTTC; CDR3 protein: CASSYSGGPGGEQYF
J gene: TRBJ2-3; clone size: NA; D gene: NA; V gene: TRBV29-1; CDR3 DNA: TGCAGCGTACACGAGGGCCTCCACACAGATACGCAGTATTTT; CDR3 protein: CSVHEGLHTDTQYF
J gene: TRBJ2-5; clone size: NA; D gene: NA; V gene: TRBV5-1; CDR3 DNA: TGCGCCAGCAGCGTCGGACAGCAAGAGACCCAGTACTTC; CDR3 protein: CASSVGQQETQYF
J gene: TRBJ2-7; clone size: NA; D gene: NA; V gene: TRBV7-3; CDR3 DNA: TGTGCCAGCAGCTTAAAGGCGGGACCCTACGAGCAGTACTTC; CDR3 protein: CASSLKAGPYEQYF